These 10 T cell receptor beta chains were sequenced from one sample in a study of early T cells in non-severe SARS-CoV-2 infection. MiXCR was run by TCRdb on the 5' RACE reads, yielding one entry per CDR3 protein. The sample has about 76,000 distinct CDR3 sequences, approximately 10% seen once. Material for sequencing was whole blood. Every receptor here comes from an adult who was a healthcare worker with PCR-confirmed SARS-CoV-2 infection or an uninfected control (not recorded which).

Comments on this clonotype: A much larger clone sits a single nucleotide away, making a read error possible. The CDR3 loop reads CSATDSSGVNVLTF. The CDR3 DNA reads TGCAGCGCCACCGACAGCTCTGGGGTCAACGTCCTGACTTTC. The J gene is TRBJ2-6, the V gene TRBV29-1, with D perhaps TRBD1 (5 bases). The germline V gene has CDR1 SQVTM and CDR2 ANQGSEA. There are 14 residues in the CDR3. Full variable domain (rest looked up from reference TRBV29-1 and TRBJ2-6): SAVISQKPSRDICQRGTSLTIQCQVDSQVTMMFWYRQQPGQSLTLIATANQGSEATYESGFVIDKFPISRPNLTFSTLTVSNMSPEDSSIYLCSATDSSGVNVLTFGAGSRLTVL.

The chain combines TRBV6-6 with TRBJ1-1; 7 positions match TRBD1. Germline CDR1 and CDR2: MNHNY and SVGAGI (reference sequence). J lost 1 base, V lost 6 bases, and 5 bases had no gene match. The CDR3 runs to 14 residues. The chain's CDR3 is CASSRTGENTEAFF. The CDR3 nucleotides are TGTGCCAGCAGCCGGACAGGTGAGAACACTGAAGCTTTCTTT.

This clonotype has at least ten counts. One end of the junction does not line up with germline, which may come from a read error. The V and J genes are TRBV7-9 and TRBJ1-1; the D is unclear. Looked up from germline, CDR1 is SEHNR and CDR2 is FQNEAQ (reference sequence). The CDR3 contains 11 residues. CDR3 DNA sequence: TGTGCCAGCAGCTCCGACATAGAAGTTTTCTTT. Protein: CASSSDIEVFF.

This clonotype turned up a few times. J is TRBJ2-7 and V is TRBV10-3; D is possibly TRBD2 (6 bases). The germline V gene has CDR1 ENHRY and CDR2 SYGVKD. The CDR3 covers 15 residues. The V and J ends lost 0 bases and 3 bases respectively, with 12 bases between them. The CDR3 DNA reads as TGTGCCATCAGTGAGTCGAGGCGGGAAGACTACGAGCAGTACTTC. Residues: CAISESRREDYEQYF.

This clonotype was seen only a few times. This sequence joins TRBV20-1 and TRBJ2-1; D may correspond to TRBD1 or TRBD2 (5 bases each). Germline V gene sequence: CDR1 DFQATT, CDR2 SNEGSKA (reference sequence). V shed 4 bases and J shed 7 bases, with 23 bases lying between them. The CDR3 has 16 residues. The CDR3 bases are TGCAGTGCTATCCTAAGTCGGGGCACACTCCTTAATGAGCAGTTCTTC. Amino acid sequence: CSAILSRGTLLNEQFF.

This rearrangement joins TRBV18 to TRBJ2-3, with a possible D match to TRBD1 (6 bases). The CDR3 is made up of 16 amino acids. The germline V gene encodes CDR1 KGHSH and CDR2 LQKENI. Trimming cost V 4 bases and J 0 bases, with 14 bases left between them. The CDR3 bases are TGTGCCAGCTCACAGGACAGACGCTCTAGCACAGATACGCAGTATTTT. This gives the protein CASSQDRRSSTDTQYF.

This clonotype was seen only a few times. The V call is TRBV3-1, the J call TRBJ2-5; 7 bases agree with TRBD2. The CDR3 loop spans 12 amino acids. CDR1 and CDR2 (germline): LGHDT, YNNKEL (reference sequence). Trimming took 1 base from V and 9 from J; bases not matched to a gene: 2. The CDR3 DNA reads TGTGCCAGCAGCCAAGGGGGGGGAGCCCAGTACTTC. Translated: CASSQGGGAQYF.

This clonotype was seen a few times. The chain joins TRBV3-1 to TRBJ2-2; D might be TRBD2 (5 bases). CDR1 and CDR2 (germline): LGHDT, YNNKEL (reference sequence). Trimming cost V 2 bases and J 2 bases, with 12 bases left between them. This CDR3 is 16 amino acids long. The CDR3 loop reads CASSQKSGINTGELFF. The CDR3 DNA reads TGTGCCAGCAGCCAAAAGTCGGGGATCAACACCGGGGAGCTGTTTTTT.

This chain links TRBV4-3 with TRBJ2-1; D possibly corresponds to TRBD1 (6 bases). The CDR3 is made up of 15 amino acids. The germline V gene has CDR1 LGHNA and CDR2 YSLEER. V was trimmed by 0 bases and J by 6 bases, leaving 12 bases between them. This chain's CDR3 is CASSQDWTAFNEQFF. CDR3 DNA sequence: TGCGCCAGCAGCCAAGATTGGACAGCTTTCAATGAGCAGTTCTTC.

This clonotype showed up many times. The chain combines TRBV19 with TRBJ2-6; TRBD1 agrees at 7 bases. J lost 3 bases, V lost 3 bases, and 8 bases had no gene match. The length of the CDR3 is 17 residues. Looked up from germline, CDR1 is LNHDA and CDR2 is SQIVND (reference sequence). CDR3 sequence reads: CASSMGQTTFGANVLTF. The CDR3 DNA sequence: TGTGCCAGTAGTATGGGACAGACAACTTTTGGGGCCAACGTCCTGACTTTC.